These 20 T cell receptor beta chains came from one sample sequenced in a study of blood T cell repertoires in COVID-19. Measured with immunoSEQ multiplex PCR; TCRdb has only the in-frame clones, and not every one. This table has 85,000 to 120,000 clones, more than 85% appearing once. Sequenced: peripheral blood. These receptors all stem from a man in his fifties with active or convalescent COVID-19.

The chain employs TRBV9 and TRBJ1-5; TRBD1 might be the D (6 bases). CDR1 is SGDLS, CDR2 YYNGEE, per germline. CDR3 length equals 15 residues. V shed 0 bases and J shed 4 bases, with 11 bases lying between them. The CDR3 is CASSVGRTGNQPQHF. The DNA of the CDR3 is TGTGCCAGCAGCGTAGGGAGAACAGGGAATCAGCCCCAGCATTTT.

As concerns this clone: At one of its ends the junction is not consistent with the germline gene, which may arise from a read error. This chain joins TRBV18 and TRBJ2-1; TRBD1 is a possible D gene (7 bases). The CDR3 has 12 amino acids. From germline, CDR1 is KGHSH and CDR2 LQKENI. This chain's CDR3 is CASSRDRRERVF. CDR3 nucleotide sequence: TGTGCCAGCTCAAGGGACAGACGGGAGCGGGTCTTC. Using reference TRBV18 and TRBJ2-1 for the parts outside the CDR3, the full variable domain is NAGVMQNPRHLVRRRGQEARLRCSPMKGHSHVYWYRQLPEEGLKFMVYLQKENIIDESGMPKERFSAEFPKEGPSILRIQQVVRGDSAAYFCASSRDRRERVFGPGTRLTVL.

V usage is TRBV10-2 and J usage is TRBJ1-1; 10 nucleotides agree with TRBD1. Trimming took 3 bases from V and 4 from J; bases not matched to a gene: 8. This CDR3 is 16 amino acids long. The germline CDR1 and CDR2 sequences are WSHSY and SAAADI. Here the CDR3 reads CASSDPGGQGSTEAFF. DNA for the CDR3: TGCGCCAGCAGTGATCCCGGGGGACAGGGGAGCACTGAAGCTTTCTTT.

J is TRBJ1-5 and V is TRBV11-2, with 7 bases that match TRBD1. The CDR3 has 17 amino acids. Germline V gene data show CDR1 as SGHAT and CDR2 as FQNNGV. V lost 1 base to trimming and J lost 0 bases; unmatched junction nucleotides: 6. CDR3 nucleotides: TGTGCCAGCAGCTTAGGCCGGGACAGCAATAGCAATCAGCCCCAGCATTTT. Translated, it gives CASSLGRDSNSNQPQHF.

The chain employs TRBV10-3 and TRBJ1-5; D uncertain. The CDR3 runs to 13 residues. V lost 7 bases to trimming and J lost 4 bases, with 11 bases between them. The germline gives CDR1 ENHRY, CDR2 SYGVKD. For the CDR3, the DNA is TGTGCCATCACTGGTGCGTGGAATCAGCCCCAGCATTTT. As protein: CAITGAWNQPQHF.

The rearrangement joins TRBV4-3 to TRBJ1-1; 9 nucleotides match TRBD1. CDR1 is LGHNA and CDR2 is YSLEER in the germline V gene. J lost 5 bases, V lost 4 bases, and 5 bases had no gene match. The CDR3 consists of 14 residues. CDR3 DNA: TGCGCCAGCAGCCTCGGGACAGGGAATACTGAAGCTTTCTTT. Translating it yields CASSLGTGNTEAFF.

The chain recombines TRBV9 with TRBJ1-4; no clear D. CDR3 size: 15 residues. V was trimmed by 3 bases and J by 1 base, leaving 10 bases between them. Germline-derived CDR1 and CDR2 are SGDLS and YYNGEE. The CDR3 spells CASSDGWITNEKLFF. CDR3 DNA: TGTGCCAGCAGCGACGGGTGGATAACTAATGAAAAACTGTTTTTT.

V usage is TRBV5-1 and J usage is TRBJ2-3; 8 bases line up with TRBD2. This CDR3 is built from 15 residues. Germline V gives CDR1 SGHRS, CDR2 YFSETQ. With 3 bases clipped from V and 6 bases from J, the junction kept 9 bases outside the gene matches. CDR3 amino acids: CASSSGAGVGDTQYF. DNA for the CDR3: TGCGCCAGCAGCTCCGGAGCGGGGGTGGGTGATACGCAGTATTTT.

The genes are TRBV27 and TRBJ1-2, with TRBD1 as a possible D gene (5 bases). Germline V gene lookup returns CDR1 MNHEY and CDR2 SMNVEV (reference sequence). The CDR3 is 14 residues long. The V gene lost 3 bases and the J gene lost 4 bases, with 12 bases spanning the gap. The CDR3, as DNA: TGTGCCAGCAGTTTTAAGGGGCCGGCCTATGGCTACACCTTC. The encoded protein is CASSFKGPAYGYTF.

This chain uses TRBV12-2 with TRBJ1-1; TRBD1 was called by the table and not checked on the DNA. TRBV12-2 is a pseudogene. The CDR3 consists of 17 residues. The CDR3 DNA sequence: TGTGCAAGTCGCTTAGCAGAACAGGGGAATGAAAACACTGAAGCTTTCTTT. Translation: CASRLAEQGNENTEAFF.

This chain joins TRBV4-3 and TRBJ2-1; tentative D call: TRBD2 (6 bases). The germline CDR1 and CDR2 sequences are LGHNA and YSLEER. V lost 3 bases to trimming and J lost 6 bases, with 12 bases between them. There are 14 residues in the CDR3. CDR3 sequence reads: CASSHAERANEQFF. Here the CDR3 DNA reads TGCGCCAGCAGCCACGCTGAGCGGGCCAATGAGCAGTTCTTC.

This clone has only one observation. The rearrangement uses TRBV6-2 or TRBV6-3 and TRBJ2-5; D is possibly TRBD2 (6 bases). The CDR3 is 16 residues long. The germline V gene encodes CDR1 MNHEY and CDR2 SVGEGT. The V end was cut by 4 bases, the J end by 1 base, with 16 bases between. CDR3 sequence (DNA): TGTGCCAGCAGTTCGAGGCGGGGAGCATTCCAAGAGACCCAGTACTTC. Residues: CASSSRRGAFQETQYF.

In this sample, this clone turned up once. The J gene is TRBJ1-2, the V gene TRBV6-5, with 8 bases matching TRBD1. The CDR3 is 15 amino acids. Per the germline V gene, CDR1 is MNHEY and CDR2 is SVGAGI. The junction had 5 bases not matched to a gene; V was cut back by 0 bases and J by 5 bases. In DNA form, the CDR3 reads TGTGCCAGCAGTTACTCCGCAGGGGGCGCGTATGGCTACACCTTC. The encoded protein is CASSYSAGGAYGYTF.

This chain uses TRBV28 with TRBJ2-7; possibly TRBD2 for D (7 bases). The CDR3 extends over 15 amino acids. V gave up 4 bases and J gave up 2 bases, with 15 bases separating them. CDR1 and CDR2 from the germline V gene are MDHEN and SYDVKM. DNA of the CDR3: TGTGCCAGCAGTTCTCGCGGGGGCCCGACCTACGAGCAGTACTTC. Translating it yields CASSSRGGPTYEQYF.

The chain recombines TRBV10-3 with TRBJ1-2; maybe TRBD1 (5 bases). V shed 6 bases and J shed 5 bases, with 10 bases lying between them. CDR3 length: 12 residues. From germline, CDR1 is ENHRY and CDR2 SYGVKD. This CDR3 reads CAIRQDSYGYTF. The CDR3 bases are TGTGCCATCAGACAAGACAGTTATGGCTACACCTTC.

Only a few counts were recorded for this clone. V and J are TRBV3-1 (or the pseudogene TRBV3-2) and TRBJ1-1; tentative D call: TRBD1 (5 bases). V was clipped by 2 bases and J by 1 base, with 8 bases between them. The CDR3 is 14 amino acids. Germline CDR1 is LGHDT and CDR2 is YNNKEL (reference sequence). The CDR3 loop reads CASSQSDTNTEAFF. The CDR3 region has the DNA TGTGCCAGCAGCCAATCGGACACGAACACTGAAGCTTTCTTT.

The chain has TRBV5-6 and TRBJ1-1; D is ambiguous. From germline, CDR1 is SGHDT and CDR2 YYEEEE. The V and J ends lost 0 bases and 8 bases respectively, with 11 bases between them. The CDR3 is 13 residues long. The CDR3 coding sequence is TGTGCCAGCAGCTTGGACAGTCGAAGGGAAGCTTTCTTT. It codes for CASSLDSRREAFF. The entire variable domain, with the rest obtained from reference TRBV5-6 and TRBJ1-1, is as follows: DAGVTQSPTHLIKTRGQQVTLRCSPKSGHDTVSWYQQALGQGPQFIFQYYEEEERQRGNFPDRFSGHQFPNYSSELNVNALLLGDSALYLCASSLDSRREAFFGQGTRLTVV.

The chain employs TRBV10-3 and TRBJ1-2; 8 nucleotides agree with TRBD1. There are 13 residues in the CDR3. Germline V gene lookup returns CDR1 ENHRY and CDR2 SYGVKD. V dropped 7 bases and J dropped 8; count of bases not matched to a gene: 9. The CDR3 reads CAITQDRVEGYTF. The CDR3 DNA reads TGTGCCATCACCCAGGACAGGGTGGAGGGCTACACCTTC.

The chain couples TRBV3-1 (or the pseudogene TRBV3-2) to TRBJ2-1; 8 nucleotides line up with TRBD1. The length of the CDR3 is 15 residues. J was trimmed by 3 bases and V by 3 bases; bases with no gene match: 4. Germline loops: CDR1 LGHDT, CDR2 YNNKEL (reference sequence). This CDR3 is CASSHAGTGYNEQFF. CDR3 sequence (DNA): TGTGCCAGCAGCCATGCCGGGACAGGCTACAATGAGCAGTTCTTC.

This clone was recorded a few times. V gene TRBV11-2 combines with J gene TRBJ2-1; 7 nucleotides agree with TRBD2. With 1 base clipped from V and 10 bases from J, the junction kept 7 bases outside the gene matches. From germline, CDR1 is SGHAT and CDR2 FQNNGV. The CDR3 is 14 residues long. The CDR3: CASSLGGGVREQFF. The CDR3 bases are TGTGCCAGCAGCTTAGGGGGGGGAGTCCGGGAGCAGTTCTTC.